This entry lists 12 T cell receptor beta chains sequenced from one sample in a study of identical twins. One entry per CDR3 protein results from TCRdb running MiXCR on the 5' RACE reads. The sample holds 350,000 to 400,000 distinct CDR3 sequences, 9% seen once. Input material: naive T cells sorted from blood. These receptors were obtained from a woman aged 50 to 60 in good health.

V usage is TRBV9 and J usage is TRBJ2-3; the match to TRBD2 covers 10 bases. Germline V gene data show CDR1 as SGDLS and CDR2 as YYNGEE. V lost 4 bases, J lost 3 bases, and 2 bases stayed unmatched. The CDR3 is 14 amino acids. CDR3 residues: CASSTGLATDTQYF. Written as DNA, the CDR3 is TGTGCCAGCAGCACGGGACTAGCGACAGATACGCAGTATTTT.

V usage is TRBV5-1 and J usage is TRBJ2-7; TRBD1 agrees at 11 bases. The germline CDR1 and CDR2 sequences are SGHRS and YFSETQ. V gave up 5 bases and J gave up 7 bases; unmatched junction bases: 17. The CDR3 extends over 17 amino acids. CDR3 DNA: TGCGCCAGCAGTTTGCCCGTCACCGGGACAGGGGGACTAGAGCAGTACGTC. Amino acids: CASSLPVTGTGGLEQYV.

This clonotype was recorded at least ten times. The chain links TRBV30 to TRBJ1-4; TRBD1 matches at 8 bases. Losses at the gene ends were 2 bases for V and 6 bases for J; bases not matched to a gene: 5. Germline V gene lookup returns CDR1 GTSNPN and CDR2 SVGIG (reference sequence). The CDR3 length is 14 residues. The DNA for the CDR3 is TGTGCCTGGAGTAATGGACAGGGCTATGAAAAACTGTTTTTT. It translates to CAWSNGQGYEKLFF.

This clonotype was recorded at least ten times. V gene TRBV5-1 combines with J gene TRBJ2-2; tentatively, D is TRBD1 (6 bases). The CDR3 has 14 residues. The V gene's germline CDR1 is SGHRS and CDR2 YFSETQ. Trimming removed 10 bases from V and 0 bases from J, with 13 bases in between. CDR3 in DNA: TGCGCCGGGCGGACAGTTACGAACACCGGGGAGCTGTTTTTT. This gives the protein CAGRTVTNTGELFF.

The gene calls are TRBV5-1 and TRBJ2-7; D ambiguous. Trimming left V 0 bases short and J 0 bases short, with 10 bases between. Germline V gene lookup returns CDR1 SGHRS and CDR2 YFSETQ. CDR3 size: 15 residues. The CDR3 protein is CASSLDRSISYEQYF. DNA of the CDR3: TGCGCCAGCAGCTTGGACAGATCCATCTCCTACGAGCAGTACTTC. Based on the CDR3 plus reference TRBV5-1 and TRBJ2-7, the full variable domain is KAGVTQTPRYLIKTRGQQVTLSCSPISGHRSVSWYQQTPGQGLQFLFEYFSETQRNKGNFPGRFSGRQFSNSRSEMNVSTLELGDSALYLCASSLDRSISYEQYFGPGTRLTVT.

The J gene is TRBJ2-7, the V gene TRBV9; D is tentatively TRBD1 or TRBD2 (5 bases each). V dropped 1 base and J dropped 1 base, with 12 bases sitting between them. The CDR3 covers 15 residues. CDR1 is SGDLS and CDR2 is YYNGEE in the germline V gene. CDR3: CASSVSGTGSYEQYF. CDR3 bases: TGTGCCAGCAGCGTATCCGGGACGGGATCCTACGAGCAGTACTTC.

This chain links TRBV20-1 with TRBJ1-4; 12 bases fit TRBD1. The CDR3 runs 15 residues. With V trimmed by 5 bases and J by 7 bases, 8 bases remained unmatched. Germline V CDR1 and CDR2: DFQATT, SNEGSKA (reference sequence). The CDR3: CSAPDGTGGGEKLFF. CDR3 DNA sequence: TGCAGTGCTCCCGACGGGACAGGGGGCGGTGAAAAACTGTTTTTT.

Written as DNA, the CDR3 is TGCAGTGCTAGATTAGGGGGCGCGTCTGGCTACACCTTC. This encodes CSARLGGASGYTF. The V call is TRBV20-1, the J call TRBJ1-2; 7 positions match TRBD1. The germline CDR1 and CDR2 sequences are DFQATT and SNEGSKA (reference sequence). This CDR3 contains 13 residues. V dropped 2 bases and J dropped 7; count of bases not matched to a gene: 7.

CDR3 coding DNA: TGTGCCAGCAGAACAGGATCTGGCTCCTACAATGAGCAGTTCTTC. As protein: CASRTGSGSYNEQFF. V is TRBV11-3 and J is TRBJ2-1; D is possibly TRBD1 (5 bases). V lost 6 bases to trimming and J lost 0 bases, with 12 bases between them. The length of the CDR3 is 15 residues. Germline CDR1 SGHNT, CDR2 YENEEA.

There are many counts of this clonotype. The chain is built from TRBV29-1 and TRBJ2-7, with D perhaps TRBD2 (5 bases). The CDR3 is made up of 12 amino acids. Germline lookup yields CDR1 SQVTM and CDR2 ANQGSEA. The ends were cut back, 4 bases at V and 4 bases at J, with 11 bases in the middle. Here the CDR3 DNA reads TGCAGCGTTGCGCTTTCGGGATACGAGCAGTACTTC. It encodes CSVALSGYEQYF.

In its sample, this clonotype was seen a few times. V usage is TRBV14 and J usage is TRBJ1-1; no clear D gene. V was trimmed by 4 bases and J by 5 bases, leaving 14 bases between them. CDR1 SGHDN and CDR2 FVKESK come from the germline V gene. The CDR3 sequence is 14 residues long. The CDR3 spells CASSPIVHGTEAFF. The DNA of the CDR3 is TGTGCCAGCAGCCCGATAGTCCATGGGACTGAAGCTTTCTTT. Drawing the rest from reference TRBV14 and TRBJ1-1, the complete variable domain is EAGVTQFPSHSVIEKGQTVTLRCDPISGHDNLYWYRRVMGKEIKFLLHFVKESKQDESGMPNNRFLAERTGGTYSTLKVQPAELEDSGVYFCASSPIVHGTEAFFGQGTRLTVV.

The table lists this clonotype with a few counts. The chain links TRBV6-1 to TRBJ2-5; D may be TRBD1 (7 bases). This CDR3 has 14 amino acids. From germline, CDR1 is MNHNS and CDR2 SASEGT. V was shortened by 4 bases and J by 2 bases, with 11 bases between the two germline ends. For the CDR3, the DNA is TGTGCCAGCAGTGGCGGGACAGCACAAGAGACCCAGTACTTC. Translation gives CASSGGTAQETQYF.